This T cell receptor beta chain was captured by sequencing in a study of vaccination and CD4 T cells after COVID-19 (dated by TCRdb to between 2021 and 2024). Regarding the study in general: The convalescent cohort comprised six males and four females, including two Hispanic individuals, seven Caucasians, two Asians and one multiracial person. Two doses of either the Pfizer-BioNTech BNT162b2 vaccine (n=8) or the Moderna mRNA-1273 vaccine (n=2) were administered to participants. Post-COVID blood samples from convalescent patients were collected a median of roughly 100 days after diagnosis, with a range of roughly 35 to 161 days. Post-vaccine blood samples were collected a median of about 69 days after the second vaccine dose, ranging from about 13 to 250 days. Overlapping spike peptide pools from SARS-CoV-2 and from the common cold coronaviruses HCoV-NL63, HCoV-OC43 and HCoV-229E were used as culture stimuli. Control cultures received a CEFX viral epitope pool as the positive control, an HIV-1 Nef peptide pool as the negative control, or no peptide. In around 10 COVID-19 convalescent patients and a few infection-naive healthy vaccine recipients, researchers compared the spike-specific CD4+ TCR repertoire from before mRNA vaccination with the repertoire from after. Memory CD4+ T cell crossreactivity between SARS-CoV-2 and common cold coronavirus spike proteins was assessed at the TCR clonotype level in an earlier paper using these donors.

The receptor library was made with PCR. DNA from cultured CD4+ T cells underwent TCR sequencing with the Oncomine TCR Beta short-read assay at the Johns Hopkins FTIC core. Genomic DNA was extracted from the cultured CD4+ T cells with the QIAamp micro DNA kit. Oncomine TCR Beta libraries from cultured CD4+ T cells were pooled with unique dual indexes and sequenced on an Illumina iSeq 100. The published analysis was carried out like this. Non-productive sequences were filtered out, and CDR3s that did not start with C, did not end with F or W, or were shorter than 7 amino acids were discarded. Antigen-specific clonotypes were identified using the MANAFEST web application through comparison of peptide-stimulated wells with reference and other culture wells. Positive clones required FDR below 0.05, an odds ratio above 5, and productive frequency above 0.1% in at least two of three replicate wells. Cross-reactive clonotypes were defined as significantly expanded in both SARS-CoV-2 spike wells and at least one common cold coronavirus spike condition. Using R version 3.6.1, CDR3 homology was evaluated through Levenshtein distances (stringdist) along with unrooted phylogenetic trees (ape). TCRdb reanalyzed the raw reads on its own, using fastp at Q25 for trimming and MiXCR for clone calling, and kept in-frame beta chains. For every CDR3 protein sequence, its rows merge into one entry that carries the most common genes and DNA. In this record, the V and J calls reflect TCRdb's handling and not the investigators' own analysis. The sample yields roughly 8,300 distinct CDR3 sequences; 36% were counted once. The ten largest account for roughly a fifth of the sample.

What the authors observed across the whole study: Relatively few convalescent patients were included in the study, and early timepoints after natural infection were not analyzed. The median count of SARS-CoV-2-reactive clonotypes went up from around 20 after infection to 30 to 40 after vaccination, although the change was not significant. Nearly all vaccine-specific clones in convalescent patients (304 of 307) were mono-reactive for SARS-CoV-2 spike rather than cross-reactive with common cold coronaviruses. Among convalescent patients, a median about 86% of the SARS-CoV-2-reactive clones seen after vaccination appeared only after vaccination, which suggests priming specific to the vaccine.

The treatment or condition label corresponds to: approximately nine-day PBMC culture with coronavirus spike peptide pools or control peptides (ViraFEST assay). CD4+ T cells from unexposed donors were collected before the COVID-19 pandemic (2011-2018). The ViraFEST assay was used in the study, in which antigen-specific T cells were expanded with peptide pools and expanded clonotypes were subsequently identified by TCR sequencing. Each well held 2.2 million or so PBMCs cultured with approximately 10 ug/ml peptide pools in IMDM containing around 4.5% human AB serum and 9 to 10 IU/ml IL-2. On days 3 and 7, half of the culture medium was replaced with fresh IL-2-containing medium. After around 11 days of culture, CD4+ T cells were isolated by negative selection using the EasySep CD4+ T cell isolation kit. As cell numbers permitted, CD4+ T cells from unexposed donors were tested for reactivity to SARS-CoV-2 S and N and to four common cold coronavirus spike pools. Ficoll-Paque Plus gradient centrifugation was used to isolate PBMCs from whole blood, and the isolated PBMCs were then either used fresh or cryopreserved at -140C. Culture conditions were generally each tested in triplicate wells. Leukapheresis product for the unexposed donors was purchased commercially.

CDR1 and CDR2 (SGHNT, YYREEE) derive from the germline V gene (reference sequence). V loses 4 bases of germline sequence and J loses 4 bases, and the interval between the two ends is 20 bases. Spanning cysteine to phenylalanine, the CDR3 consists of 16 amino acids. CDR3 DNA only is kept here, 48 bases in frame from base 1. This clonotype was found a few times. The antigen this receptor binds is unknown. Per-base qualities were not stored, and no clone one base away is much larger. The chain couples TRBV5-4 to TRBJ1-2, with an unclear D gene assignment. The specimen was CD4+ T cells from blood, cultured in vitro. This sequence originates from a human donor in good health. The nucleotides are TGTGCCAGCAGCCCTAATCTTAGCGATTTATCCTATGGCTACACCTTC. Translated, this is CASSPNLSDLSYGYTF.